The entry that follows covers one T cell receptor (beta chain) sequence. Sequencing was performed with immunoSEQ multiplex PCR; in TCRdb, only in-frame clones are kept and a portion is missing. The table lists around 100,000 clones, around 92% of them singletons. These data are taken from a study of T cell responses to AZD1222 COVID-19 vaccine. This CDR3 is built from 13 residues. V was cut by 1 base and J by 8 bases, with 11 bases left in between. The germline CDR1 and CDR2 sequences are SGHAT and FQDESV (reference sequence). This TCR was recovered from an adult in good health. This specimen was peripheral blood, taken on day 0 of AZD1222 vaccination. The gene calls are TRBV11-1 and TRBJ1-1; no clear D. For the CDR3, the DNA is TGTGCCAGCAGCTTAGTAACACCAAGCGAAGCTTTCTTT. The encoded protein is CASSLVTPSEAFF.